This T cell receptor beta chain was captured in a study of regulatory T cells in long-lasting Graves disease. Whole-study context: Graves' patients, newly diagnosed, had taken antithyroid drugs under 3 months.

Building of the TCR beta libraries involved iRepertoire HTBI primers and Arm-PCR of CDR3 regions. TCRdb independently ran MiXCR on the multiplex PCR reads; one entry per CDR3 protein. Of roughly 320,000 distinct CDR3 sequences listed, over 15% are singletons. This clonotype appeared many times. Noted time point: newly diagnosed GD, antithyroid drugs for less than 3 months. Extracted RNA from PBMCs served as the source of the TCR library. This CDR3 comprises 14 residues. Germline V gene lookup returns CDR1 ENHRY and CDR2 SYGVKD. The data were also submitted as part of a second study, on T cells in Graves' hyperthyroidism and ophthalmopathy. This second report adds: Researchers ran a first-round RT-PCR on the TCR CDR3 using the HTBI primer set. Ophthalmopathy stood apart from stable hyperthyroidism in a 13 V-J model.

Here the sequenced sample was peripheral blood mononuclear cells (PBMCs), taken at new diagnosis, from a patient treated with antithyroid drugs. This clonotype was sampled from a man aged 35 to 55 with Graves disease. V gene TRBV10-3 combines with J gene TRBJ2-1, with 7 nucleotides matching TRBD2. Gene TRBJ2-5 matches the end of the DNA better, so the J call may be wrong. The CDR3 spells CAIICGGVSETQYF. The CDR3 DNA follows: TGTGCCATCATATGCGGGGGTGTCTCGGAGACCCAGTACTTC.